The clone carrying this TCR beta chain was seen a handful of times. Its specificity is not known. This record belongs to a study of human T cells and chemical hapten exposure. Study background: The patients were mostly female; they had alopecia areata, totalis or universalis.

This CDR3 is built from 16 residues. Germline trimming cut 2 bases from V and 1 base from J; bases unmatched to any gene: 5. The V gene's germline CDR1 is SGHNT and CDR2 YYREEE (reference sequence). Findings and caveats of the study: Healthy people's immune response may differ from that of the donors, who had alopecia.

TCRdb re-derived calls from the RACE reads in MiXCR, one entry per CDR3 protein. Among about 83,000 distinct CDR3 sequences, 7.5% to 9.5% were seen once, and the ten largest hold roughly 1.4%. Time point denoted: patch test 1, 2 weeks after DPC sensitization. Treatment: therapeutic diphenylcyclopropenone sensitization with weekly scalp DPC. The gene calls are TRBV5-4 and TRBJ2-3; 9 bases agree with TRBD1. This sequence was found in a woman aged 25 to 39 with alopecia areata. Some clones in this sample may be carry-over from other donors' samples. Source: whole blood, taken in connection with sensitization to the hapten diphenylcyclopropenone (DPC). CDR3 nucleotides: TGTGCCAGCAGCTTATTGACAGGGGGTCGCACAGATACGCAGTATTTT. It codes for CASSLLTGGRTDTQYF.